Shown below are 26 T cell receptor beta chains from a single sample sequenced in a study of blood T cells in healthy people across ages (dated by TCRdb to 2015 to 2017). Receptor amplification or capture employed 5' RACE. This sample was sequenced with an Illumina HiSeq 2500. A second roughly 6 to 11 cycle PCR used a sample-barcoded 5' primer and a J-beta primer mix. The raw public data were reprocessed by TCRdb itself: fastp quality trimming at Q25, MiXCR clonotype calling, in-frame beta chains only. Every distinct CDR3 protein forms one entry, paired with its most common genes and DNA. The sample table contains some 920,000 distinct CDR3 sequences; only one count was recorded for 51% of them. Around a fifth of the sample goes to the ten largest clones. The material sequenced was blood. The source of these receptors is a woman aged 55 to 70 in good health.

The chain recombines TRBV25-1 with TRBJ2-5; perhaps TRBD1 as D (5 bases). Germline assignment: CDR1 MGHDK and CDR2 SYGVNS. This CDR3 spans 13 amino acids. V lost 4 bases to trimming and J lost 5 bases, with 11 bases between them. The CDR3 protein is CASSGWGLETQYF. The CDR3 bases are TGTGCCAGCAGTGGCTGGGGCTTGGAGACCCAGTACTTC.

The chain recombines TRBV7-2 with TRBJ2-5, with D unresolved. Trimming stripped 3 bases from V and 2 bases from J, with 10 bases between. Germline V lookup: CDR1 SGHTA, CDR2 FQGNSA. The CDR3 runs to 14 residues. The CDR3 DNA sequence: TGTGCCAGCAGCTTCGGTAGCAGGCAAGAGACCCAGTACTTC. It specifies CASSFGSRQETQYF.

This clonotype has just a few counts. This chain uses TRBV29-1 with TRBJ2-7, with TRBD2 identical over 7 bases. Losses at the gene ends were 1 base for V and 2 bases for J; bases not matched to a gene: 5. This CDR3 has 14 amino acids. CDR1 and CDR2 (germline): SQVTM, ANQGSEA. CDR3 bases: TGCAGCGTTGAAGCCCCCGGGAGGCCCTACGAGCAGTACTTC. Translated, it gives CSVEAPGRPYEQYF.

This chain uses TRBV12-3 or TRBV12-4 with TRBJ1-1; TRBD1 might be the D (5 bases). CDR3 length: 14 amino acids. V was pared by 5 bases and J by 1 base, with 11 bases between. CDR3 in DNA: TGTGCCAGCAGTCCGTGGGACGGGAACACTGAAGCTTTCTTT. It is translated as CASSPWDGNTEAFF.

The J gene is TRBJ1-2, the V gene TRBV29-1; D is unclear. The CDR3 runs to 15 residues. V lost 4 bases and J 6 bases, leaving 21 bases between the germline ends. Germline CDR1 is SQVTM and CDR2 is ANQGSEA. CDR3 bases: TGCAGCGTTGTTTTCGGTCGGGTCGGTCAAGATGGCTACACCTTC. Translated, it gives CSVVFGRVGQDGYTF.

This clonotype occurred once. The V gene is TRBV20-1, the J gene TRBJ2-1; D is tentatively TRBD1 or TRBD2 (5 bases each). Germline V CDR1 and CDR2: DFQATT, SNEGSKA (reference sequence). The CDR3 is 18 amino acids. The V end lost 0 bases, the J end lost 5 bases, and 23 bases lay between the germline ends. The CDR3 bases are TGCAGTGCTAGAGACCCCCGGGGCAGTTCAGGTCAGGACAATGAGCAGTTCTTC. Translation gives CSARDPRGSSGQDNEQFF.

The V gene is TRBV11-2, the J gene TRBJ2-5, with TRBD1 identical over 7 bases. Germline loops: CDR1 SGHAT, CDR2 FQNNGV. The CDR3 totals 17 residues. The V gene end was trimmed by 7 bases and the J gene end by 2 bases; junction bases not matched to a gene: 16. The CDR3 protein is CASKNFGMTGPQETQYF. As DNA, the CDR3 is TGTGCCAGCAAGAATTTCGGAATGACAGGGCCGCAAGAGACCCAGTACTTC.

There are a few counts of this clonotype. The chain combines TRBV6-2 or TRBV6-3 with TRBJ2-3; 9 nucleotides line up with TRBD2. Germline-derived CDR1 and CDR2 are MNHEY and SVGEGT. V was clipped by 7 bases and J by 4 bases; unmatched bases: 3. CDR3 length: 13 amino acids. In DNA form, the CDR3 reads TGTGCCAGCAATCTAGCGGGACCAGATACGCAGTATTTT. Translating it yields CASNLAGPDTQYF.

This chain links TRBV15 with TRBJ2-7; D remains unclear. Matching the DNA end better, TRBJ2-5 makes the J call doubtful. Germline CDR1 reads LNHNV; CDR2 reads YYDKDF (reference sequence). The CDR3 spans 13 residues. CDR3 in amino acids: CATSSLGEETQYF. The CDR3 region has the DNA TGTGCCACCAGCAGTCTCGGAGAAGAGACCCAGTACTTC.

The V call is TRBV12-3 or TRBV12-4, the J call TRBJ2-3; weak D call: TRBD2 (5 bases). The CDR3 runs 14 residues. With 6 bases removed from V and 2 bases from J, the gap between germline ends came to 12 bases. The CDR3 region has the DNA TGTGCCAGCAGGAGCAGAGCGGCCACAGATACGCAGTATTTT. This encodes CASRSRAATDTQYF.

The chain couples TRBV10-3 to TRBJ2-7; 11 bases map to TRBD2. V dropped 3 bases and J dropped 1; count of bases not matched to a gene: 11. The CDR3 loop spans 18 amino acids. The germline CDR1 and CDR2 sequences are ENHRY and SYGVKD. DNA for the CDR3: TGTGCCATCAGTGAATCTTTAGCGGGAGGGGGGAGGTCCTACGAGCAGTACTTC. Translation gives CAISESLAGGGRSYEQYF.

The chain couples TRBV12-3 or TRBV12-4 to TRBJ2-5; 10 positions agree with TRBD2. Losses at the gene ends were 6 bases for V and 9 bases for J; bases not matched to a gene: 13. The CDR3 runs to 15 residues. The chain's CDR3 is CASSPLSLAGASQYF. The CDR3 coding sequence is TGTGCCAGCAGCCCACTTTCGCTAGCGGGAGCTTCCCAGTACTTC.

A single count supports this clonotype. The chain recombines TRBV7-6 with TRBJ2-1; D remains ambiguous. Germline loops: CDR1 SGHVS, CDR2 FNYEAQ. Trimming stripped 0 bases from V and 8 bases from J, with 8 bases between. This CDR3 contains 13 residues. CDR3 nucleotide sequence: TGTGCCAGCAGCTTAGCGTATTACGATGAGCAGTTCTTC. Translating it yields CASSLAYYDEQFF.

This clonotype was counted many times. This rearrangement joins TRBV16 to TRBJ2-1, with D possibly TRBD1 on 6 matching bases. The CDR3 covers 13 residues. V lost 1 base and J 9 bases, leaving 10 bases between the germline ends. Per germline, CDR1 KGHSY and CDR2 FQNENV. CDR3 in DNA: TGTGCCAGCAGCCAATTGGGGGACACTGAGCAGTTCTTC. Protein sequence: CASSQLGDTEQFF.

This clonotype was observed a few times. The J gene is TRBJ2-5, the V gene TRBV18; D is unresolved. With 4 bases removed from V and 2 bases from J, the gap between germline ends came to 5 bases. This CDR3 contains 12 residues. Germline-derived CDR1 and CDR2 are KGHSH and LQKENI. CDR3 DNA sequence: TGTGCCAGCTCACAGAGTCAAGAGACCCAGTACTTC. It codes for CASSQSQETQYF.

This chain uses TRBV29-1 with TRBJ2-2; perhaps D is TRBD1 or TRBD2 (5 bases each). The CDR3 runs to 12 residues. CDR1 and CDR2 from the germline V gene are SQVTM and ANQGSEA. V lost 7 bases to trimming and J lost 6 bases, with 12 bases between them. CDR3 region: CSGRWGSGELFF. CDR3 coding DNA: TGCAGCGGAAGGTGGGGGTCCGGGGAGCTGTTTTTT.

The rearrangement links TRBV27 to TRBJ2-5, with D tentatively TRBD2 (7 bases). The germline V gene has CDR1 MNHEY and CDR2 SMNVEV (reference sequence). The length of the CDR3 is 16 residues. With 2 bases removed from V and 1 base from J, the gap between germline ends came to 14 bases. The DNA of the CDR3 is TGTGCCAGCAGTTTAGCGGGGGCTTGGGCCCAAGAGACCCAGTACTTC. Encoded protein: CASSLAGAWAQETQYF.

The J gene is TRBJ2-4, the V gene TRBV6-6, with D perhaps being TRBD1 or TRBD2 (5 bases each). The J call is in doubt because the DNA end fits TRBJ2-7 better. The CDR3 sequence is 14 residues long. CDR1 and CDR2 (germline): MNHNY, SVGAGI (reference sequence). CDR3 coding DNA: TGTGCCAGCACCCACGGGGACGCTGGAGGCGAGCAGTACTTC. This codes for CASTHGDAGGEQYF.

V is TRBV29-1 and J is TRBJ2-1; TRBD2 matches at 11 bases. This CDR3 contains 14 residues. Trimming took 2 bases from V and 8 from J; bases not matched to a gene: 5. CDR1 SQVTM and CDR2 ANQGSEA come from the germline V gene. CDR3 DNA sequence: TGCAGCGTTGAAACTAGCGGGAGTCGTTATGAGCAGTTCTTC. It yields the protein CSVETSGSRYEQFF.

This clonotype was picked up a small number of times. The J gene is TRBJ2-1, the V gene TRBV28; 10 nucleotides agree with TRBD2. Losses at the gene ends were 6 bases for V and 7 bases for J; bases not matched to a gene: 12. The CDR3 is made up of 16 amino acids. Germline V gives CDR1 MDHEN, CDR2 SYDVKM. The CDR3 protein is CASRPPQAGGRNEQFF. The CDR3 nucleotides read TGTGCCAGCAGACCCCCCCAAGCGGGAGGGCGTAATGAGCAGTTCTTC.

Note on this clonotype: This may be a read error: a much more frequent sequence differs by one nucleotide. V is TRBV10-3 and J is TRBJ2-7, with D possibly called TRBD1 or TRBD2 (5 bases each). Per germline, CDR1 ENHRY and CDR2 SYGVKD. The V end lost 6 bases, the J end lost 2 bases, and 8 bases lay between the germline ends. The CDR3 covers 12 residues. CDR3 bases: TGTGCCATCAGGGGGGATGCCTACGAGCAGTACTTC. Amino acids: CAIRGDAYEQYF.

This rearrangement joins TRBV4-2 to TRBJ2-3, with TRBD2 as a possible D gene (5 bases). Germline values: CDR1 LGHNA, CDR2 YNFKEQ. V lost 1 base to trimming and J lost 2 bases, with 10 bases between them. This CDR3 has 15 amino acids. CDR3 amino acids: CASSQVSDDTDTQYF. The CDR3 nucleotides read TGTGCCAGCAGCCAAGTTAGCGACGACACAGATACGCAGTATTTT.

V gene TRBV6-2 or TRBV6-3 combines with J gene TRBJ2-7, with D unclear. The CDR3 is made up of 13 amino acids. Germline CDR1 MNHEY, CDR2 SVGEGT. Trimming took 6 bases from V and 3 from J, leaving 12 bases between them. CDR3 sequence: CASSGWIDYEQYF. For the CDR3, the DNA is TGTGCCAGCAGCGGTTGGATTGACTACGAGCAGTACTTC.

This sequence joins TRBV5-1 and TRBJ2-4; 10 bases match TRBD1. This CDR3 contains 18 residues. Germline V gene sequence: CDR1 SGHRS, CDR2 YFSETQ. J was trimmed by 1 base and V by 0 bases; bases with no gene match: 7. DNA of the CDR3: TGCGCCAGCAGCTTGGGTACCACGGGACAGGGGGCCAAAAACATTCAGTACTTC. Protein sequence: CASSLGTTGQGAKNIQYF.

The genes are TRBV12-3 or TRBV12-4 and TRBJ2-1, with 12 bases aligning to TRBD2. This CDR3 comprises 15 residues. Unmatched junction bases numbered 7, after V lost 6 bases and J lost 7 bases. The CDR3 loop is CASRVGLAGRNEQFF. DNA of the CDR3: TGTGCCAGCAGGGTGGGACTAGCGGGTAGAAATGAGCAGTTCTTC.

This clonotype occurred a few times. The chain recombines TRBV20-1 with TRBJ2-4, with D unclear. Looked up from germline, CDR1 is DFQATT and CDR2 is SNEGSKA (reference sequence). V lost 0 bases and J 1 base, leaving 4 bases between the germline ends. The CDR3 extends over 13 amino acids. The CDR3 DNA sequence: TGCAGTGCTAGAGACGGTGCCAAAAACATTCAGTACTTC. Amino acids: CSARDGAKNIQYF.